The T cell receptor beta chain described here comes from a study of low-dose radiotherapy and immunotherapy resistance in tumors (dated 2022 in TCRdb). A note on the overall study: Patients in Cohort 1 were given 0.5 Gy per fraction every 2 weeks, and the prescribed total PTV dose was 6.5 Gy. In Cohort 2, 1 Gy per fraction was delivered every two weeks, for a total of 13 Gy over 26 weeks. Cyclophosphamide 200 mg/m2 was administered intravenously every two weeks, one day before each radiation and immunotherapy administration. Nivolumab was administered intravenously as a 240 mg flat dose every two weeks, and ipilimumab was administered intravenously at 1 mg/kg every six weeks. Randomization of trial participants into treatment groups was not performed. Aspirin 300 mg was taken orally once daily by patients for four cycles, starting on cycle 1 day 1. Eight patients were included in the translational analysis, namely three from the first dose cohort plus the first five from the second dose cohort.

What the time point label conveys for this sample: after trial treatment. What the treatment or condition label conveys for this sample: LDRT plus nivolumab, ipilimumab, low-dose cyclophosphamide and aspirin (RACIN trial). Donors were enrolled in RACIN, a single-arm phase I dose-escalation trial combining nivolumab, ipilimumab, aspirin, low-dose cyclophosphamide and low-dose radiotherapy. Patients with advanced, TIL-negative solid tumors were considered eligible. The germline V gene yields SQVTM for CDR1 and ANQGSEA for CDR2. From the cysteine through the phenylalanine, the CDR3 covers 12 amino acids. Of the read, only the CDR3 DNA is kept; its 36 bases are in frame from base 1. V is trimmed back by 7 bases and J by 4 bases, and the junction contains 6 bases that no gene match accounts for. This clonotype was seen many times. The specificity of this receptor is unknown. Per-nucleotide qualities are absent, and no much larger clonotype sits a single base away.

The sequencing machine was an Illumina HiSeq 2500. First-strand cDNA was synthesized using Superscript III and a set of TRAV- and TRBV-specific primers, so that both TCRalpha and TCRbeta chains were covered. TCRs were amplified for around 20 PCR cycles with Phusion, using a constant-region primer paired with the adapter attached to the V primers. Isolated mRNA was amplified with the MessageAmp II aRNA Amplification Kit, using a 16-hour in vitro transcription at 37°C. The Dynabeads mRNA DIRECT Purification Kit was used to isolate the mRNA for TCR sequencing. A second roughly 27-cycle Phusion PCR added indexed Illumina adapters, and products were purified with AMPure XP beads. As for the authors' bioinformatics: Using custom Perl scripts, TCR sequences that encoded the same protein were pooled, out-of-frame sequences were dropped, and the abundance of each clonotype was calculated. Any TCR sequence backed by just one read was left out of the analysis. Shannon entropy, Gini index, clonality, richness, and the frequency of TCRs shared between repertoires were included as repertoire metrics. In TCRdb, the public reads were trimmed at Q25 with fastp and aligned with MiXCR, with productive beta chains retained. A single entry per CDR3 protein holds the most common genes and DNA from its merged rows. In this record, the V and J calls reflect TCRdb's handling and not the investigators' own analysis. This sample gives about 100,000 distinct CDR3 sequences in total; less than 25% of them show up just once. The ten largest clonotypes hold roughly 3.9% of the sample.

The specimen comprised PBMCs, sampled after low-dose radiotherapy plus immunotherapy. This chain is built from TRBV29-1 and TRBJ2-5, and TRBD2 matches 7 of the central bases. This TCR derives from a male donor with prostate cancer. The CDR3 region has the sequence CSARPGGETQYF. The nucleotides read TGCAGCGCACGCCCGGGGGGAGAGACCCAGTACTTC.